These 27 T cell receptor beta chains share one sample of origin, sequenced in a study of blood T cell repertoires in COVID-19. Here immunoSEQ multiplex PCR was the method, and the copy in TCRdb shows in-frame clones only, minus some. The sample lists fewer than 95,000 clones, 80% to 95% occurring once. What was sequenced was peripheral blood. The receptors originated from a woman of 80 years or more with acute or convalescent COVID-19.

The chain has TRBV25-1 and TRBJ2-5; 9 bases are a match to TRBD1. Germline CDR1 is MGHDK and CDR2 is SYGVNS. This CDR3 comprises 14 residues. J was trimmed by 4 bases and V by 5 bases; bases with no gene match: 5. CDR3 bases: TGTGCCAGCAGTAACACAGGGGGCAGAGAGACCCAGTACTTC. Translated, it gives CASSNTGGRETQYF.

This chain uses TRBV5-1 with TRBJ2-1, with 8 bases aligning to TRBD1. The trim removed 4 bases at V and 7 bases at J, leaving 10 bases unmatched. This CDR3 has 15 amino acids. Germline CDR1 and CDR2: SGHRS and YFSETQ. The CDR3 coding sequence is TGCGCCAGCAGCCACGGACAGGGTGACGGGAATGAGCAGTTCTTC. It codes for CASSHGQGDGNEQFF.

The chain joins TRBV5-5 to TRBJ2-3; a possible D gene is TRBD1 (6 bases). The CDR3 consists of 14 residues. Germline CDR1 SGHKS, CDR2 YYEKEE (reference sequence). V lost 0 bases to trimming and J lost 6 bases, with 11 bases between them. The CDR3 nucleotides read TGTGCCAGCAGCTTGGGACAAAGGGGGGATACGCAGTATTTT. As protein: CASSLGQRGDTQYF.

The V call is TRBV5-4, the J call TRBJ2-3; D is unclear. Germline CDR1 is SGHNT and CDR2 is YYREEE (reference sequence). The CDR3 length is 12 residues. V was cut by 0 bases and J by 5 bases, with 4 bases left in between. Here the CDR3 DNA reads TGTGCCAGCAGCTTGGGCGGAGATACGCAGTATTTT. Translating it yields CASSLGGDTQYF.

This chain connects TRBV5-8 to TRBJ2-5, with D unresolved. Germline V gene data show CDR1 as SGHTS and CDR2 as YDEGEE. Trimming left V 5 bases short and J 3 bases short, with 17 bases between. The CDR3 length is 15 residues. The CDR3 loop is CASRPGQTSEETQYF. The CDR3 bases are TGTGCCAGCAGGCCCGGCCAGACATCTGAAGAGACCCAGTACTTC.

The J gene is TRBJ2-1, the V gene TRBV7-3; 15 bases fit TRBD2. Germline V lookup: CDR1 SGHTA, CDR2 FQGTGA. This CDR3 has 15 residues. J was trimmed by 6 bases and V by 5 bases; bases with no gene match: 2. The CDR3 spells CASSRTSGRGNEQFF. DNA of the CDR3: TGTGCCAGCAGCCGGACTAGCGGGAGGGGCAATGAGCAGTTCTTC.

The chain combines TRBV28 with TRBJ2-1; D is ambiguous. The CDR3 is 14 residues long. V lost 7 bases, J lost 0 bases, and 10 bases lay in between. CDR1 is MDHEN and CDR2 is SYDVKM in the germline V gene. CDR3 residues: CASNHLSSYNEQFF. CDR3 in DNA: TGTGCCAGCAACCACCTCAGCTCCTACAATGAGCAGTTCTTC.

V usage is TRBV10-3 and J usage is TRBJ2-3, with D possibly matching TRBD2 (6 bases). Germline V gene lookup returns CDR1 ENHRY and CDR2 SYGVKD. The CDR3 totals 13 residues. V was shortened by 6 bases and J by 6 bases, with 13 bases between the two germline ends. This CDR3 is CAISRLVADTQYF. In DNA, the CDR3 is TGTGCCATCAGCAGACTAGTGGCTGATACGCAGTATTTT.

This chain joins TRBV6-1 and TRBJ1-1; D perhaps matches TRBD1 (6 bases). CDR3 length equals 14 residues. The V end was cut by 3 bases, the J end by 2 bases, with 10 bases between. Germline loops: CDR1 MNHNS, CDR2 SASEGT. The CDR3 DNA reads TGTGCCAGCAGTGAGGACAGTTTTAACACTGAAGCTTTCTTT. Translated, it gives CASSEDSFNTEAFF.

The V and J genes are TRBV29-1 and TRBJ2-3, with D unresolved. V dropped 1 base and J dropped 6 bases, with 5 bases sitting between them. The CDR3 runs 11 residues. The germline gives CDR1 SQVTM, CDR2 ANQGSEA. CDR3 sequence: CSVEVHDTQYF. CDR3 bases: TGCAGCGTTGAAGTTCATGATACGCAGTATTTT.

The rearrangement joins TRBV19 to TRBJ2-3; D is perhaps TRBD1 (6 bases). The CDR3 totals 15 residues. V lost 6 bases, J lost 4 bases, and 17 bases lay in between. Germline values: CDR1 LNHDA, CDR2 SQIVND (reference sequence). The DNA for the CDR3 is TGTGCCAGTAGCCCAGGACAGCACGGGGCAGATACGCAGTATTTT. This gives the protein CASSPGQHGADTQYF. The full variable domain, rest sourced from reference TRBV19 and TRBJ2-3, is DGGITQSPKYLFRKEGQNVTLSCEQNLNHDAMYWYRQDPGQGLRLIYYSQIVNDFQKGDIAEGYSVSREKKESFPLTVTSAQKNPTAFYLCASSPGQHGADTQYFGPGTRLTVL.

CDR3 DNA: TGTGCCACCGGGGACAGACAGTACTTC. This translates into CATGDRQYF. The chain joins TRBV24-1 to TRBJ2-7; 7 bases are a match to TRBD1. Germline CDR1 and CDR2: KGHDR and SFDVKD. This CDR3 is 9 amino acids long. V dropped 9 bases and J dropped 10; count of bases not matched to a gene: 2.

J is TRBJ1-6 and V is TRBV28; 7 nucleotides match TRBD1. This CDR3 has 15 residues. The V gene's germline CDR1 is MDHEN and CDR2 SYDVKM. The ends lost 5 bases at V and 7 bases at J; junction bases unmatched: 8. The CDR3 DNA is TGTGCCAGCAGTATCCTCAGGGGGTTGAATTCACCCCTCCACTTT. It encodes CASSILRGLNSPLHF.

This chain joins TRBV10-3 and TRBJ2-1; TRBD1 matches 8 bases. Germline CDR1 reads ENHRY; CDR2 reads SYGVKD. V shed 11 bases and J 7 bases; nucleotides not matched to a gene: 28. There are 19 residues in the CDR3. The CDR3, as DNA: TGTGCCTCCTGGGCGGGACAGGTCAGAACGGGGACCAGCAGGAATGAGCAGTTCTTC. This codes for CASWAGQVRTGTSRNEQFF.

In nucleotides, the CDR3 is TGTGCCAGTAGTGCCGGCCGGGACAGGGGAATCAACGAGCAGTACTTC. It yields the protein CASSAGRDRGINEQYF. The chain links TRBV19 to TRBJ2-7; the match to TRBD1 covers 10 bases. The CDR3 runs to 16 residues. V lost 5 bases, J lost 5 bases, and 12 bases stayed unmatched. The germline CDR1 and CDR2 sequences are LNHDA and SQIVND (reference sequence).

The chain recombines TRBV28 with TRBJ1-1; D is ambiguous. The CDR3 has 14 residues. The germline V gene has CDR1 MDHEN and CDR2 SYDVKM. Trimming shortened V by 1 base and J by 0 bases, and 6 bases separated the two germline ends. The CDR3 nucleotides read TGTGCCAGCAGTTTATTGAGGATGAACACTGAAGCTTTCTTT. This sequence encodes CASSLLRMNTEAFF. The entire variable domain, with the rest obtained from reference TRBV28 and TRBJ1-1, is as follows: DVKVTQSSRYLVKRTGEKVFLECVQDMDHENMFWYRQDPGLGLRLIYFSYDVKMKEKGDIPEGYSVSREKKERFSLILESASTNQTSMYLCASSLLRMNTEAFFGQGTRLTVV.

This chain connects TRBV5-4 to TRBJ1-1; 10 nucleotides align to TRBD1. Germline trimming cut 3 bases from V and 4 bases from J; bases unmatched to any gene: 0. This CDR3 spans 13 amino acids. The germline gives CDR1 SGHNT, CDR2 YYREEE (reference sequence). CDR3 sequence: CASSWTGGTEAFF. In nucleotides, the CDR3 is TGTGCCAGCAGCTGGACAGGGGGCACTGAAGCTTTCTTT.

This chain joins TRBV6-5 and TRBJ1-2, with 7 bases matching TRBD1. The CDR3 covers 13 residues. The V segment lost 10 bases and the J segment 3 bases; nucleotides outside the gene matches: 8. Germline loops: CDR1 MNHEY, CDR2 SVGAGI. The DNA for the CDR3 is TGTGCCACCCACCGGGACAGAGACTATGGCTACACCTTC. This sequence encodes CATHRDRDYGYTF.

The CDR3 sequence is CASSEARQGEQPQHF. DNA of the CDR3: TGTGCCAGCAGTGAAGCGAGACAGGGGGAGCAGCCCCAGCATTTT. This chain connects TRBV2 to TRBJ1-5; TRBD1 agrees at 9 bases. The J segment lost 7 bases and the V segment lost 0 bases, leaving 4 bases of the junction unmatched. In germline, CDR1 is SNHLY, CDR2 FYNNEI. The CDR3 is 15 amino acids.

The gene calls are TRBV5-6 and TRBJ1-4, with D hard to call. The length of the CDR3 is 13 residues. CDR1 SGHDT and CDR2 YYEEEE come from the germline V gene. V was pared by 7 bases and J by 0 bases, with 7 bases between. The CDR3 sequence: CASGGATNEKLFF. As DNA, the CDR3 is TGTGCCAGCGGAGGAGCAACTAATGAAAAACTGTTTTTT.

V is TRBV29-1 and J is TRBJ2-4; 7 nucleotides match TRBD1. Germline CDR1 and CDR2: SQVTM and ANQGSEA. V trimming: 1 base; J trimming: 6 bases; junction bases outside the gene matches: 3. The CDR3 is 13 amino acids. In DNA, the CDR3 is TGCAGCGTTGAAGTGGCAGGGGGAAACATTCAGTACTTC. The encoded protein is CSVEVAGGNIQYF.

The rearrangement links TRBV28 to TRBJ2-6; D is unclear. In germline, CDR1 is MDHEN, CDR2 SYDVKM. The CDR3 runs 15 residues. Trimming removed 6 bases at V and 3 bases at J, with 12 bases between. The CDR3 spells CASRNDLIGANVLTF. The CDR3 nucleotides read TGTGCCAGCAGGAACGATCTAATTGGGGCCAACGTCCTGACTTTC.

The chain combines TRBV24-1 with TRBJ1-2, with D tentatively TRBD1 (6 bases). The CDR3 runs 13 residues. Germline CDR1 KGHDR, CDR2 SFDVKD. V lost 6 bases, J lost 8 bases, and 15 bases lay in between. The CDR3 loop reads CATSNSQGGGYTF. CDR3 nucleotide sequence: TGTGCCACCAGTAATTCACAGGGTGGAGGCTACACCTTC.

The chain carries TRBV11-2 and TRBJ2-7; TRBD2 agrees at 11 bases. The V segment lost 5 bases and the J segment 4 bases; nucleotides outside the gene matches: 4. This CDR3 spans 14 amino acids. Germline V lookup: CDR1 SGHAT, CDR2 FQNNGV. CDR3 sequence (DNA): TGTGCCAGCAGCCGCGGGACTAGCGGATACGAGCAGTACTTC. Translated, it gives CASSRGTSGYEQYF.

This chain links TRBV4-3 with TRBJ1-1; D unclear. This CDR3 is built from 14 residues. Germline V gene data show CDR1 as LGHNA and CDR2 as YSLEER. The V end lost 2 bases, the J end lost 1 base, and 8 bases lay between the germline ends. CDR3 loop: CASSQRARNTEAFF. The CDR3 DNA follows: TGCGCCAGCAGCCAACGCGCGAGGAACACTGAAGCTTTCTTT.

V is TRBV5-5 and J is TRBJ1-2; D not resolved. The CDR3 has 15 residues. Trimming shortened V by 4 bases and J by 8 bases, and 21 bases separated the two germline ends. Per the germline V gene, CDR1 is SGHKS and CDR2 is YYEKEE (reference sequence). CDR3: CASSQLVTRPEGYTF. CDR3 coding DNA: TGTGCCAGCAGCCAATTAGTAACCCGCCCCGAGGGCTACACCTTC.

The genes are TRBV6-5 and TRBJ1-2; D is perhaps TRBD1 (6 bases). This CDR3 is 15 amino acids long. Germline V gene data show CDR1 as MNHEY and CDR2 as SVGAGI. Trimming removed 2 bases at V and 3 bases at J, with 13 bases between. For the CDR3, the DNA is TGTGCCAGCAGTTACCGGGGGGCGCGAGACTATGGCTACACCTTC. Translation: CASSYRGARDYGYTF.